This T cell receptor beta chain is drawn from a study of vaccination effects on CD4 cells after COVID-19. Measured with immunoSEQ multiplex PCR; TCRdb has only the in-frame clones, and not every one. The table records about 70,000 clones, roughly four fifths of them present only once. Study outcomes and limitations: Of the vaccine-induced clones from healthy vaccinees, merely 1 of 255 recognized common cold coronaviruses as well. Marked contraction was observed in infection-induced and vaccine-induced clones late after vaccination.

Trimming cost V 0 bases and J 6 bases, with 5 bases left between them. From germline, CDR1 is LGHDT and CDR2 YNNKEL (reference sequence). The CDR3 sequence is 12 residues long. This clone was detected only a few times. Its antigen is not identified. Subsequent to less than twelve days of culture, CD4+ T cells were isolated. People in the vaccine group had not been infected with SARS-CoV-2 before, and their nucleocapsid antibodies were negative. The V and J genes are TRBV3-1 (or the pseudogene TRBV3-2) and TRBJ1-2; no clear D. Here the sequenced sample was CD4+ T cells from PBMCs cultured without peptide, taken before COVID-19 vaccination. The clonotype was recovered from a human donor who received a COVID-19 vaccine. CDR3 nucleotide sequence: TGTGCCAGCAGCCAAGATAAACATGGCTACACCTTC. It codes for CASSQDKHGYTF.